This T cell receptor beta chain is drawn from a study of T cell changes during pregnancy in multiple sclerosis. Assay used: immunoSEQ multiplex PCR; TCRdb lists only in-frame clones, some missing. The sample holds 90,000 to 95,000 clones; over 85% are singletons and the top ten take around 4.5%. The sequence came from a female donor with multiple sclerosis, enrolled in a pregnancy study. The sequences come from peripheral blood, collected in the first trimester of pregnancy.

The CDR3 reads CASSLTGFRVDTEAFF. For the CDR3, the DNA is TGTGCCAGCAGCTTAACAGGCTTCAGGGTGGACACTGAAGCTTTCTTT. This chain uses TRBV7-9 with TRBJ1-1; possible D gene TRBD1, 5 bases. V shed 2 bases and J shed 3 bases, with 16 bases lying between them. Per germline, CDR1 SEHNR and CDR2 FQNEAQ (reference sequence). The CDR3 extends over 16 amino acids.